These 20 T cell receptor beta chains came from one sample sequenced in a study of blood T cell repertoires in COVID-19. Repertoires were generated with immunoSEQ multiplex PCR, while TCRdb's copy carries only in-frame clones and drops some. The sample holds about 160,000 clones, around 92% seen once. The sample comprised peripheral blood. These receptors were obtained from a man younger than 40 with COVID-19, enrolled during active disease.

This chain connects TRBV7-2 to TRBJ1-2; D not certain. Trimming removed 3 bases from V and 4 bases from J, with 15 bases in between. This CDR3 is built from 15 residues. CDR1 is SGHTA and CDR2 is FQGNSA in the germline V gene. CDR3 sequence reads: CASSFGRERGYGYTF. In DNA, the CDR3 is TGTGCCAGCAGCTTCGGGAGGGAACGGGGCTATGGCTACACCTTC.

This chain uses TRBV5-6 with TRBJ1-3; D gene unclear. The CDR3 contains 17 residues. From germline, CDR1 is SGHDT and CDR2 YYEEEE. V lost 3 bases and J lost 4, with 20 bases in between. The CDR3: CASSSRRVGPGGNTIYF. The CDR3 DNA reads as TGTGCCAGCAGCTCAAGGAGGGTCGGACCCGGCGGAAACACCATATATTTT.

The chain combines TRBV7-2 with TRBJ1-2; 7 bases map to TRBD1. In germline, CDR1 is SGHTA, CDR2 FQGNSA. This CDR3 has 16 residues. J was trimmed by 7 bases and V by 5 bases; bases with no gene match: 16. The CDR3 nucleotides are TGTGCCAGCAGCCCGACAGGGCAGAGCTGGCTATTTGGCTACACCTTC. This encodes CASSPTGQSWLFGYTF. The full variable domain, rest sourced from reference TRBV7-2 and TRBJ1-2, is GAGVSQSPSNKVTEKGKDVELRCDPISGHTALYWYRQSLGQGLEFLIYFQGNSAPDKSGLPSDRFSAERTGGSVSTLTIQRTQQEDSAVYLCASSPTGQSWLFGYTFGSGTRLTVV.

V is TRBV19 and J is TRBJ1-1; D perhaps matches TRBD1 (5 bases). Trimming removed 9 bases from V and 0 bases from J, with 11 bases in between. The CDR3 consists of 13 residues. From germline, CDR1 is LNHDA and CDR2 SQIVND (reference sequence). The CDR3 is CASQKTVNTEAFF. The DNA for the CDR3 is TGTGCCAGCCAGAAGACAGTGAACACTGAAGCTTTCTTT.

The chain employs TRBV14 and TRBJ2-7, with 11 bases matching TRBD1. The CDR3 runs to 17 residues. The germline V gene encodes CDR1 SGHDN and CDR2 FVKESK. The junction had 9 bases not matched to a gene; V was cut back by 2 bases and J by 3 bases. CDR3 in DNA: TGTGCCAGCAGCCAACCCGGGACAGGGGGGATCTACTACGAGCAGTACTTC. Its translation is CASSQPGTGGIYYEQYF.

The chain couples TRBV18 to TRBJ1-1, with 7 bases identical to TRBD1. The trim removed 3 bases at V and 2 bases at J, leaving 3 bases unmatched. The CDR3 has 14 amino acids. CDR1 KGHSH and CDR2 LQKENI come from the germline V gene. CDR3 protein: CASSPWDSNTEAFF. The DNA for the CDR3 is TGTGCCAGCTCACCGTGGGACAGCAACACTGAAGCTTTCTTT.

V gene TRBV5-6 combines with J gene TRBJ1-5; D gene unclear. Trimming took 2 bases from V and 1 from J, leaving 7 bases between them. Germline V CDR1 and CDR2: SGHDT, YYEEEE. The CDR3 has 14 amino acids. CDR3 DNA: TGTGCCAGCAGCTTAGGCGGGAGCAATCAGCCCCAGCATTTT. This sequence encodes CASSLGGSNQPQHF.

This chain links TRBV4-3 with TRBJ2-7; 16 bases line up with TRBD2. After removal of 5 bases from V and 7 bases from J, the junction contained 17 bases not matched to a gene. In germline, CDR1 is LGHNA, CDR2 YSLEER. This CDR3 has 19 amino acids. In nucleotides, the CDR3 is TGCGCCAGCAGCGCGGGACTAGCGGGGGGGGGCACCTACCCCTGGGAGCAGTACTTC. It encodes CASSAGLAGGGTYPWEQYF.

V is TRBV27 and J is TRBJ2-2, with 7 bases fitting TRBD2. Germline CDR1 MNHEY, CDR2 SMNVEV (reference sequence). The CDR3 is made up of 16 amino acids. The junction had 14 bases not matched to a gene; V was cut back by 8 bases and J by 5 bases. The CDR3 DNA sequence: TGTGCCAGCGGCCGTTACCGGGGGGAGGTGACCGGGGAGCTGTTTTTT. Translating it yields CASGRYRGEVTGELFF.

The table lists this clone with a few counts. This rearrangement joins TRBV4-2 to TRBJ1-3; the D is unclear. This CDR3 has 17 amino acids. CDR1 LGHNA and CDR2 YNFKEQ come from the germline V gene. The V end lost 0 bases, the J end lost 0 bases, and 12 bases lay between the germline ends. The CDR3 bases are TGTGCCAGCAGCCAAGATCCCATATCTATCTCTGGAAACACCATATATTTT. Translating gives CASSQDPISISGNTIYF.

This clone was detected once. The rearrangement joins TRBV28 to TRBJ1-3; maybe TRBD1 (6 bases). This CDR3 has 18 residues. V gave up 3 bases and J gave up 0 bases, with 18 bases separating them. Per the germline V gene, CDR1 is MDHEN and CDR2 is SYDVKM. In nucleotides, the CDR3 is TGTGCCAGCAGTTTCCGGTTCCCAGGGGCCCTCTCTGGAAACACCATATATTTT. Translated: CASSFRFPGALSGNTIYF.

A few counts support this clone. The genes are TRBV5-4 and TRBJ1-4, with TRBD1 matching 7 bases. V was pared by 4 bases and J by 5 bases, with 2 bases of the junction left unmatched. The CDR3 runs 13 residues. In germline, CDR1 is SGHNT, CDR2 YYREEE (reference sequence). CDR3 sequence reads: CASSGTVNEKLFF. The CDR3 region has the DNA TGTGCCAGCAGCGGGACAGTCAATGAAAAACTGTTTTTT.

The chain links TRBV12-5 to TRBJ2-3; no clear D gene. CDR1 and CDR2 from the germline V gene are LGHNT and FRNRAP. The ends were cut back, 5 bases at V and 3 bases at J, with 3 bases in the middle. The CDR3 loop spans 11 amino acids. CDR3 sequence reads: CASGLTDTQYF. Here the CDR3 DNA reads TGTGCTAGTGGTCTTACAGATACGCAGTATTTT.

This chain links TRBV7-9 with TRBJ1-6, with TRBD1 as a possible D gene (5 bases). CDR1 and CDR2 (germline): SEHNR, FQNEAQ (reference sequence). Between the trimmed V and J ends, which lost 5 bases and 7 bases, there was a span of 9 bases. This CDR3 is 13 amino acids long. DNA for the CDR3: TGTGCCAGCAGCGTCGGACAAAATTCACCCCTCCACTTT. Translating gives CASSVGQNSPLHF.

The chain employs TRBV29-1 and TRBJ1-2; D unresolved. There are 13 residues in the CDR3. CDR1 is SQVTM, CDR2 ANQGSEA, per germline. V lost 3 bases and J lost 6, with 14 bases in between. The CDR3 reads CSVDRVEGDGYTF. CDR3 DNA sequence: TGCAGCGTTGACCGGGTGGAGGGAGATGGCTACACCTTC.

This chain uses TRBV21-1 with TRBJ1-5. TRBV21-1 is noted as a pseudogene. The CDR3 has 15 amino acids. CDR3 protein: CASSLQREGKGPQHF. The CDR3 DNA is TGTGCCAGCAGCTTACAACGTGAGGGTAAAGGGCCCCAGCATTTT.

The rearrangement uses TRBV28 and TRBJ1-4; unclear D gene. The germline V and J ends were trimmed by 2 bases and 5 bases, with 12 bases remaining between them. There are 15 residues in the CDR3. Looked up from germline, CDR1 is MDHEN and CDR2 is SYDVKM. The CDR3, as DNA: TGTGCCAGCAGTTTAATGATCCCTGAGAATGAAAAACTGTTTTTT. Translating gives CASSLMIPENEKLFF.

J is TRBJ2-5 and V is TRBV28; weak D call: TRBD2 (5 bases). Trimming pared 5 bases from V and 2 bases from J, leaving 18 bases between. The CDR3 totals 16 residues. Germline CDR1 and CDR2: MDHEN and SYDVKM. The CDR3 region has the DNA TGTGCCAGCAGTCCCCTAGAAGCGGAGGATCAAGAGACCCAGTACTTC. Protein sequence: CASSPLEAEDQETQYF.

The chain joins TRBV28 to TRBJ1-5; 8 bases line up with TRBD1. Germline V gene sequence: CDR1 MDHEN, CDR2 SYDVKM. CDR3 length: 16 residues. J gave up 6 bases and V 1 base, and 8 bases lay outside the gene matches. Here the CDR3 DNA reads TGTGCCAGCAGTTTATACCCAGGGGGCTTGGGTCAGCCCCAGCATTTT. Translated: CASSLYPGGLGQPQHF.

The chain links TRBV9 to TRBJ1-2; 7 bases agree with TRBD1. V dropped 4 bases and J dropped 4; count of bases not matched to a gene: 13. Germline loops: CDR1 SGDLS, CDR2 YYNGEE. This CDR3 spans 16 amino acids. The CDR3 is CASSRDEMTGLYGYTF. The CDR3, as DNA: TGTGCCAGCAGCCGCGACGAAATGACAGGGCTCTATGGCTACACCTTC.